This T cell receptor beta chain was found in a study of blood T cell repertoires in COVID-19. Study at large: Sites across the United States, Italy and Spain contributed samples from acute and convalescent COVID-19. In each case, the material was cDNA or gDNA derived from T cells, B-cell-depleted T cells, or PBMCs.

In the original processing: Reference gene primer amplification gave nucleated cell count estimates. Produced via immunoSEQ multiplex PCR; TCRdb's table is partial and in-frame only. V and J calls and clone size are given by that table; D and trimming were obtained from the DNA. This table has 88,000 or so clones, around 79% appearing once. This clonotype was obtained from a human donor in a cohort sampled during active COVID-19. Sequencing was carried out using peripheral blood.

The CDR3 region has the DNA TGTGCCAGCAGTGACTTTGGCGGGAGGGCCGCGAATGAGCAGTTCTTC. As protein: CASSDFGGRAANEQFF. This chain connects TRBV6-4 to TRBJ2-1; 9 bases map to TRBD2. The junction had 8 bases not matched to a gene; V was cut back by 1 base and J by 7 bases. The CDR3 loop spans 16 amino acids. The germline CDR1 and CDR2 sequences are MRHNA and SNTAGT.